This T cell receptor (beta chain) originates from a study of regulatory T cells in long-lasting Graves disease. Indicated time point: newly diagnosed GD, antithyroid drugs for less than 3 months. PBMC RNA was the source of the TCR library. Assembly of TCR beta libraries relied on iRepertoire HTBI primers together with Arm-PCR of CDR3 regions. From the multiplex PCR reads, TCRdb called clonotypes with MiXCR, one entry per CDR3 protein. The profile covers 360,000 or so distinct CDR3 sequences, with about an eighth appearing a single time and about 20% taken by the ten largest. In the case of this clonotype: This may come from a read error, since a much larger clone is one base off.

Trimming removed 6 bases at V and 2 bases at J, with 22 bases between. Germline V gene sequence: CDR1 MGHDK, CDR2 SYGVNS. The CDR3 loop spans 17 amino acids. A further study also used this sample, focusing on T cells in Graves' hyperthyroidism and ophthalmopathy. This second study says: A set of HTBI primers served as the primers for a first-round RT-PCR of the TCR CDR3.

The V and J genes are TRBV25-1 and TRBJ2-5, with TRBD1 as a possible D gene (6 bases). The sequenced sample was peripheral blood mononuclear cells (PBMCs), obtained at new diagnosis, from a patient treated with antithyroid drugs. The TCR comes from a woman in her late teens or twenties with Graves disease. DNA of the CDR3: TGTGCCAGCAGCAGTGGTCCCCTCGGGACAATGCAAGAGACCCAGTACTTC. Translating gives CASSSGPLGTMQETQYF. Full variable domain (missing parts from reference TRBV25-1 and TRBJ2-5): EADIYQTPRYLVIGTGKKITLECSQTMGHDKMYWYQQDPGMELHLIHYSYGVNSTEKGDLSSESTVSRIRTEHFPLTLESARPSHTSQYLCASSSGPLGTMQETQYFGPGTRLLVL.